The 27 T cell receptor beta chains reported below all come from one sample, sequenced in a study of cytomegalovirus exposure and HLA in healthy donors. Vbeta (60) and Jbeta (13) primers were used in the PCR. Clones were sequenced by immunoSEQ multiplex PCR, and TCRdb holds only the in-frame ones, with some missing. The table has some 96,000 clones, 55% to 75% seen once. Sequencing was carried out using PBMCs. Every receptor here comes from a man in his sixties in good health and CMV-seronegative.

This clone occurred a few times. An end of the junction differs from the germline gene, which may be a read error. The V call is TRBV7-9, the J call TRBJ2-2; D is undetermined. Looked up from germline, CDR1 is SEHNR and CDR2 is FQNEAQ (reference sequence). The CDR3 is 13 residues long. The CDR3 bases are TGTTCCAGCAGCTTTAACTACACCGGGGAGCTGTTTTTT. It yields the protein CSSSFNYTGELFF.

This chain uses TRBV6-5 with TRBJ1-5, with D unclear. This CDR3 contains 14 residues. Germline V CDR1 and CDR2: MNHEY, SVGAGI. V lost 4 bases to trimming and J lost 3 bases, with 10 bases between them. CDR3 residues: CASSSHIDNQPQHF. The CDR3, as DNA: TGTGCCAGCAGTTCCCACATTGACAATCAGCCCCAGCATTTT.

The rearrangement joins TRBV6-1 to TRBJ1-2, with TRBD1 matching over 7 bases. Trimming cost V 0 bases and J 8 bases; bases outside gene matches: 6. The CDR3 runs 14 residues. CDR1 MNHNS and CDR2 SASEGT come from the germline V gene. The CDR3 nucleotides read TGTGCCAGCAGTGAAGCGCAAGGGGGCGGGGGCTACACCTTC. It is translated as CASSEAQGGGGYTF.

This clone was seen a handful of times. The V and J genes are TRBV14 and TRBJ2-3; 13 bases agree with TRBD2. In germline, CDR1 is SGHDN, CDR2 FVKESK. This CDR3 is built from 17 residues. V was pared by 4 bases and J by 5 bases, with 9 bases of the junction left unmatched. CDR3 DNA: TGTGCCAGCAGCCCCCCCGGACTAGCGGGAGAGGTAGATACGCAGTATTTT. It codes for CASSPPGLAGEVDTQYF.

J is TRBJ1-1 and V is TRBV19; D not resolved. Germline V gene sequence: CDR1 LNHDA, CDR2 SQIVND (reference sequence). The CDR3 consists of 16 residues. Trimming removed 5 bases from V and 1 base from J, with 17 bases in between. DNA for the CDR3: TGTGCCAGTAGTCCTCCGTATGTGACAACGAACACTGAAGCTTTCTTT. Its translation: CASSPPYVTTNTEAFF.

The V call is TRBV4-2, the J call TRBJ1-4; 7 nucleotides match TRBD1. V lost 4 bases, J lost 7 bases, and 6 bases stayed unmatched. The CDR3 length is 14 residues. Per germline, CDR1 LGHNA and CDR2 YNFKEQ. For the CDR3, the DNA is TGTGCCAGCAGCCCGAGGTGGGACAGTGAAAAACTGTTTTTT. Amino acid sequence: CASSPRWDSEKLFF.

Remarks on this clone: Given the absence of the conserved phenylalanine or tryptophan at the CDR3 end, a read error is likely. The rearrangement uses TRBV6-6 and TRBJ1-1, with 8 bases identical to TRBD1. Germline V gives CDR1 MNHNY, CDR2 SVGAGI (reference sequence). The V gene end was trimmed by 6 bases and the J gene end by 11 bases; junction bases not matched to a gene: 14. The CDR3 contains 14 residues. CDR3 amino acids: CASREPRDRSLAFL. The DNA for the CDR3 is TGTGCCAGCAGAGAGCCCCGGGACAGGTCTCTGGCTTTCCTT.

The chain's CDR3 is CASSIESGRLDTQYF. The DNA of the CDR3 is TGTGCCAGTAGTATAGAAAGCGGGAGGTTGGATACGCAGTATTTT. The chain couples TRBV19 to TRBJ2-3, with 9 positions matching TRBD2. After removal of 0 bases from V and 6 bases from J, the junction contained 4 bases not matched to a gene. Per the germline V gene, CDR1 is LNHDA and CDR2 is SQIVND (reference sequence). The CDR3 is 15 residues long.

The rearrangement joins TRBV6-6 to TRBJ2-1; D uncertain. The CDR3 contains 15 residues. Trimming removed 4 bases from V and 5 bases from J, with 15 bases in between. Per germline, CDR1 MNHNY and CDR2 SVGAGI (reference sequence). CDR3 amino acids: CASSSTGGRNNEQFF. The CDR3 DNA is TGTGCCAGCAGTTCTACTGGCGGTAGAAACAATGAGCAGTTCTTC.

The rearrangement joins TRBV2 to TRBJ1-1, with D hard to call. Germline assignment: CDR1 SNHLY and CDR2 FYNNEI. V dropped 1 base and J dropped 1 base, with 4 bases sitting between them. The CDR3 has 13 residues. CDR3 residues: CASSEDTNTEAFF. For the CDR3, the DNA is TGTGCCAGCAGTGAAGACACGAACACTGAAGCTTTCTTT.

The chain has TRBV6-1 and TRBJ1-2, with D maybe TRBD1 (6 bases). V was clipped by 7 bases and J by 3 bases, with 18 bases between them. Germline CDR1 is MNHNS and CDR2 is SASEGT. CDR3 length: 15 amino acids. Here the CDR3 reads CASKVGGPPDYGYTF. DNA of the CDR3: TGTGCCAGCAAGGTAGGGGGACCGCCGGACTATGGCTACACCTTC.

J is TRBJ1-2 and V is TRBV18; the D is unclear. The germline gives CDR1 KGHSH, CDR2 LQKENI. V lost 2 bases, J lost 2 bases, and 12 bases lay in between. This CDR3 comprises 15 residues. The CDR3 here is CASSPDTSANYGYTF. In DNA form, the CDR3 reads TGTGCCAGCTCACCAGATACAAGTGCCAACTATGGCTACACCTTC.

This clone was seen more than once but under ten times. J is TRBJ2-2 and V is TRBV2; 14 bases agree with TRBD2. The CDR3 totals 16 residues. Looked up from germline, CDR1 is SNHLY and CDR2 is FYNNEI. Trimming at V came to 7 bases and at J to 1 base, leaving 2 bases not matched to a gene. DNA of the CDR3: TGTGCCAGCAAAGGGACTAGCGGGAGGAACACCGGGGAGCTGTTTTTT. Protein product: CASKGTSGRNTGELFF.

The chain employs TRBV5-1 and TRBJ2-1, with TRBD2 identical over 9 bases. The CDR3 has 18 amino acids. Germline lookup yields CDR1 SGHRS and CDR2 YFSETQ. J lost 0 bases, V lost 4 bases, and 11 bases had no gene match. The CDR3 loop reads CASSMSQRGATSYNEQFF. The CDR3 region has the DNA TGCGCCAGCAGCATGAGCCAGCGGGGGGCCACCTCCTACAATGAGCAGTTCTTC.

This chain uses TRBV6-4 with TRBJ2-2; the match to TRBD1 covers 10 bases. V lost 11 bases and J lost 4; bases outside the gene matches: 10. Germline CDR1 is MRHNA and CDR2 is SNTAGT. The CDR3 loop spans 15 amino acids. DNA of the CDR3: TGTGCCTCCAGCAGGGACAGGGGTAGCACCGGGGAGCTGTTTTTT. Protein: CASSRDRGSTGELFF.

V is TRBV6-1 and J is TRBJ2-7; TRBD2 is a possible D gene (5 bases). The V and J ends lost 4 bases and 1 base respectively, with 11 bases between them. The germline V gene has CDR1 MNHNS and CDR2 SASEGT. This CDR3 has 14 residues. This chain's CDR3 is CASSVAGQSYEQYF. In nucleotides, the CDR3 is TGTGCCAGCAGTGTCGCGGGTCAGTCCTACGAGCAGTACTTC.

The V gene is TRBV28, the J gene TRBJ2-7; a weak D match, TRBD1 (5 bases). This CDR3 has 14 amino acids. V was trimmed by 7 bases and J by 3 bases, leaving 16 bases between them. Germline lookup yields CDR1 MDHEN and CDR2 SYDVKM. CDR3 sequence reads: CASIGVGDGYEQYF. The CDR3 nucleotides are TGTGCCAGCATAGGAGTAGGGGATGGCTACGAGCAGTACTTC.

The DNA for the CDR3 is TGTGCCAGCAGCTCCAACCAGGGGGATATGCAAGAGACCCAGTACTTC. Its translation: CASSSNQGDMQETQYF. The chain has TRBV5-4 and TRBJ2-5; 7 nucleotides agree with TRBD1. The germline V gene encodes CDR1 SGHNT and CDR2 YYREEE (reference sequence). CDR3 length equals 16 residues. J was trimmed by 2 bases and V by 3 bases; bases with no gene match: 10.

The CDR3 bases are TGTGCCAGCAGCCCAACAGATACCAGCTATGGCTACACCTTC. Protein sequence: CASSPTDTSYGYTF. This chain joins TRBV9 and TRBJ1-2, with unresolved D. This CDR3 comprises 14 residues. V was cut by 4 bases and J by 4 bases, with 14 bases left in between. Germline loops: CDR1 SGDLS, CDR2 YYNGEE.

This sequence joins TRBV11-2 and TRBJ1-2; 9 nucleotides align to TRBD1. The CDR3 is 14 amino acids. V shed 5 bases and J 5 bases; nucleotides not matched to a gene: 6. Germline V gives CDR1 SGHAT, CDR2 FQNNGV. Here the CDR3 reads CASSPGTGTYGYTF. In DNA, the CDR3 is TGTGCCAGCAGCCCGGGGACAGGGACGTATGGCTACACCTTC.

The sample holds a few counts of this clone. The rearrangement joins TRBV6-5 to TRBJ1-6; no reliable D call. The CDR3 length is 12 residues. V lost 7 bases, J lost 10 bases, and 11 bases lay in between. CDR1 is MNHEY, CDR2 SVGAGI, per germline. CDR3 nucleotides: TGTGCCAGCAATACTCTATCCTCACCCCTCCACTTT. Protein product: CASNTLSSPLHF.

The chain links TRBV6-1 to TRBJ1-5; D perhaps matches TRBD1 (5 bases). The germline CDR1 and CDR2 sequences are MNHNS and SASEGT. Trimming shortened V by 2 bases and J by 7 bases, and 12 bases separated the two germline ends. The CDR3 spans 14 residues. The CDR3 nucleotides are TGTGCCAGCAGTGAACCTCCGGGGGGGCAGCCCCAGCATTTT. This translates into CASSEPPGGQPQHF.

The CDR3 DNA sequence: TGTGCCAGCAGCTTGGGTCAGGTTCTAGCGGGAGCGGAAGAGACCCAGTACTTC. It yields the protein CASSLGQVLAGAEETQYF. The J gene is TRBJ2-5, the V gene TRBV5-5, with 10 bases lining up with TRBD2. The trim removed 0 bases at V and 3 bases at J, leaving 11 bases unmatched. Looked up from germline, CDR1 is SGHKS and CDR2 is YYEKEE (reference sequence). The CDR3 spans 18 residues.

As to this clone: One end of the junction fails to match germline, which may point to a read error. The gene calls are TRBV4-1 and TRBJ1-2; 12 nucleotides line up with TRBD1. CDR3 length: 17 residues. From germline, CDR1 is MGHRA and CDR2 YSYEKL. The CDR3 sequence: CASSKDPGQGAPHGYTF. DNA of the CDR3: TGCGCCAGCAGCAAAGACCCGGGACAGGGGGCGCCCCATGGCTACACCTTC.

This clone was seen once. This sequence joins TRBV5-1 and TRBJ1-2; D gene unclear. Germline V gene data show CDR1 as SGHRS and CDR2 as YFSETQ. V was trimmed by 4 bases and J by 5 bases, leaving 12 bases between them. The CDR3 is 13 residues long. The CDR3 DNA follows: TGCGCCAGCAGCGAGGACCCGGGGTATGGCTACACCTTC. Translation gives CASSEDPGYGYTF.

This clone was seen a handful of times. The gene calls are TRBV7-9 and TRBJ2-2; 11 bases map to TRBD2. CDR3 size: 17 residues. V dropped 0 bases and J dropped 3; count of bases not matched to a gene: 3. CDR1 is SEHNR, CDR2 FQNEAQ, per germline (reference sequence). CDR3 coding DNA: TGTGCCAGCAGCTTAGCGACTAGCGGGAAAGACACCGGGGAGCTGTTTTTT. Its translation is CASSLATSGKDTGELFF.

The chain is built from TRBV6-1 and TRBJ2-7; the match to TRBD1 covers 8 bases. CDR3 size: 12 residues. The germline V gene has CDR1 MNHNS and CDR2 SASEGT. V gave up 8 bases and J gave up 5 bases; unmatched junction bases: 5. As DNA, the CDR3 is TGTGCCAGCTGGGACAGGACCGACGAGCAGTACTTC. Protein sequence: CASWDRTDEQYF.